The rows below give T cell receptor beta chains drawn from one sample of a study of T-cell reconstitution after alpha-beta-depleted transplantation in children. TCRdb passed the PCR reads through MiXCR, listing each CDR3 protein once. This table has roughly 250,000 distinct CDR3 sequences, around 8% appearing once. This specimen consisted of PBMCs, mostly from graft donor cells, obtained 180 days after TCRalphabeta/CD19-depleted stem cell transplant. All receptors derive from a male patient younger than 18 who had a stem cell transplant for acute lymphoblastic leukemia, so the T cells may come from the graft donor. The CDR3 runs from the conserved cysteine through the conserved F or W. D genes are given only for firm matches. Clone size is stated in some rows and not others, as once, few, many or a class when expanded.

CASSLEGSSGLNTGELFF	TGTGCCAGCAGCTTGGAAGGAAGTAGCGGGCTTAACACCGGGGAGCTGTTTTTT	TRBD2	many	TRBV5-4	TRBJ2-2
CAISVTGPPSNSPLHF	TGTGCCATCAGTGTGACAGGGCCCCCTTCTAATTCACCCCTCCACTTT	TRBD1	many	TRBV10-3	TRBJ1-6
CASSLRQGEQYF	TGTGCCAGCAGCTTGAGACAGGGTGAGCAGTACTTC	TRBD1	few	TRBV7-9	TRBJ2-7
CASRGTGLPGEQYF	TGTGCCAGCAGGGGGACAGGGTTGCCGGGCGAGCAGTACTTC	TRBD1	many	TRBV6-1	TRBJ2-7
CSVEGNNYEQYF	TGCAGCGTTGAAGGAAACAACTACGAGCAGTACTTC	-	many	TRBV29-1	TRBJ2-7
CASSQDLGVTYEQYF	TGTGCCAGCAGCCAAGACCTCGGGGTAACCTACGAGCAGTACTTC	-	many	TRBV14	TRBJ2-7
CSVVGLSTYEQYF	TGCAGCGTTGTCGGACTATCGACCTACGAGCAGTACTTC	-	many	TRBV29-1	TRBJ2-7
CASSPVGTGWTEAFF	TGTGCCAGCAGCCCCGTCGGGACAGGGTGGACTGAAGCTTTCTTT	TRBD1	many	TRBV7-2	TRBJ1-1
CASSQYSSGRAGEQYF	TGCGCCAGCAGCCAATACTCAAGCGGGAGGGCCGGGGAGCAGTACTTC	TRBD2	-	TRBV5-1	TRBJ2-7
CASSVGQGPDTQYF	TGTGCCAGCAGTGTAGGACAGGGTCCAGATACGCAGTATTTT	TRBD1	many	TRBV25-1	TRBJ2-3
CASSLGWLANTEAFF	TGTGCCAGCAGCTTGGGATGGTTGGCGAACACTGAAGCTTTCTTT	-	-	TRBV5-4	TRBJ1-1
CASSPQPGSHEQYF	TGTGCCAGCTCACCACAGCCAGGGTCCCACGAGCAGTACTTC	-	many	TRBV18	TRBJ2-7
CASSSQNPNAYSNQPQHF	TGTGCCAGCAGTTCCCAGAACCCTAACGCTTATAGCAATCAGCCCCAGCATTTT	-	many	TRBV12-3/TRBV12-4	TRBJ1-5
CASSFPRTSGKRIDLDTQYF	TGTGCCAGCAGCTTCCCCCGGACTAGCGGGAAGCGGATAGATCTGGATACGCAGTATTTT	TRBD2	few	TRBV11-2	TRBJ2-3
CASSQAIQETQYF	TGTGCCAGCAGCCAAGCCATTCAAGAGACCCAGTACTTC	-	few	TRBV3-1	TRBJ2-5
CAVSQFQGAHAYEQYF	TGTGCCGTCTCACAATTTCAGGGGGCGCATGCCTACGAGCAGTACTTC	TRBD1	many	TRBV11-2	TRBJ2-7
CASTLQGSGANVLTF	TGTGCCAGTACCCTACAGGGTTCCGGGGCCAACGTCCTGACTTTC	-	few	TRBV19	TRBJ2-6
CASSPPGVADTQYF	TGTGCCAGCTCACCACCGGGGGTAGCAGATACGCAGTATTTT	-	many	TRBV18	TRBJ2-3
CSPQGGETQYF	TGCAGCCCACAGGGAGGGGAGACCCAGTACTTC	-	many	TRBV20-1	TRBJ2-5
CASSPLGGENTEAFF	TGTGCCAGCTCACCTTTGGGGGGGGAGAACACTGAAGCTTTCTTT	-	few	TRBV18	TRBJ1-1
CASSLYRGQKGNQPQHF	TGTGCCAGCAGTCTCTACAGGGGGCAAAAGGGCAATCAGCCCCAGCATTTT	TRBD1	few	TRBV6-2/TRBV6-3	TRBJ1-5
CSVEIRGPTGREPNTIYF	TGCAGCGTCGAGATTCGGGGGCCCACGGGTCGGGAACCAAACACCATATATTTT	-	many	TRBV29-1	TRBJ1-3
CASRSSGTGGHEQYF	TGTGCCAGCAGATCCTCCGGGACAGGGGGCCACGAGCAGTACTTC	TRBD1	many	TRBV28	TRBJ2-7
CASSQGLGAGEQYF	TGCGCCAGCAGCCAAGGGCTGGGGGCGGGAGAGCAGTACTTC	-	many	TRBV4-1	TRBJ2-7
CASSQDGVSAFF	TGTGCCAGCAGCCAAGATGGGGTATCCGCGTTCTTC	-	few	TRBV3-1	TRBJ2-1
CASGGGAPGEQFF	TGTGCCAGCGGTGGGGGAGCCCCGGGTGAGCAGTTCTTC	-	many	TRBV7-3	TRBJ2-1
CASSFPPGVLNEQYF	TGTGCCAGCAGCTTTCCCCCGGGAGTACTCAACGAGCAGTACTTC	-	-	TRBV5-6	TRBJ2-7
CASSYGTNVLTF	TGTGCCAGCAGTTACGGGACCAACGTCCTGACTTTC	-	many	TRBV6-2/TRBV6-3	TRBJ2-6
CASKGLQLQETQYF	TGTGCCAGCAAAGGATTACAGCTCCAAGAGACCCAGTACTTC	-	many	TRBV27	TRBJ2-5
CASSQDRPSGTYEQYF	TGTGCCAGCAGCCAAGATCGTCCTAGCGGGACCTACGAGCAGTACTTC	TRBD2	few	TRBV3-1	TRBJ2-7
CASSLQGTLSYEQYF	TGTGCTAGCAGCTTACAGGGAACCCTCTCCTACGAGCAGTACTTC	-	many	TRBV7-7	TRBJ2-7
CSARQGRNEAFF	TGCAGTGCTAGACAGGGACGGAATGAAGCTTTCTTT	-	many	TRBV20-1	TRBJ1-1
CSATGGTNTEAFF	TGCAGTGCTACGGGGGGGACGAACACTGAAGCTTTCTTT	-	many	TRBV20-1	TRBJ1-1
CAISDVRTSANTQYF	TGTGCCATCAGTGATGTTCGGACTAGCGCGAATACGCAGTATTTT	TRBD2	many	TRBV10-3	TRBJ2-3
CASSSRSRTETQYF	TGTGCCAGCAGTTCCCGTTCTAGAACGGAGACCCAGTACTTC	-	many	TRBV6-5	TRBJ2-5
CSASPIETQYF	TGCAGTGCTAGCCCCATAGAGACCCAGTACTTC	-	many	TRBV20-1	TRBJ2-5
CASSHPTGTSSYNEQFF	TGTGCCAGCAGCCACCCCACAGGGACGAGCTCCTACAATGAGCAGTTCTTC	-	-	TRBV14	TRBJ2-1
CASSLDSSSGGASYNLQFF	TGTGCCAGCAGCTTAGATTCGTCCAGCGGGGGGGCGAGTTACAATCTGCAGTTCTTC	TRBD2	many	TRBV11-2	TRBJ2-1
CSARTPRAGMNTEAFF	TGCAGTGCTAGGACCCCCAGGGCGGGGATGAACACTGAAGCTTTCTTT	-	-	TRBV20-1	TRBJ1-1
CSASVHSEAFF	TGCAGTGCTAGTGTGCACAGTGAAGCTTTCTTT	-	many	TRBV20-1	TRBJ1-1